The source of this TCR beta chain is a study of blood T cells in healthy people across ages. As for the study in general: About one barcoded beta molecule per two T cells came from capture by template switching. Study results and limitations: As age increased, TCR beta diversity per million T cells fell in a roughly linear fashion.

CDR3 length: 16 residues. V was pared by 3 bases and J by 11 bases, with 25 bases between. Germline lookup yields CDR1 SGHTA and CDR2 FQGNSA. This clonotype was recorded a few times. The antigen is unknown. Next came a second PCR, run for about 6 to 11 cycles, which used a sample-barcoded 5' primer along with a J-beta primer mix. TCRdb re-called the 5' RACE reads with MiXCR, one entry per CDR3 protein. The data show approximately 690,000 distinct CDR3 sequences, 35% to 50% seen once. RNA extraction gave at least 5.5 micrograms of total RNA per sample. What was sequenced was blood. The chain employs TRBV7-2 and TRBJ2-5; D might be TRBD1 (6 bases). The sequence came from a man older than 75 in good health. CDR3 sequence reads: CASSFRGTTGAGEQYF. CDR3 in DNA: TGTGCCAGCAGCTTTAGAGGGACAACCGGGGCGGGTGAGCAGTACTTC.